A selection of T cell receptor beta chains follows, all from one sample in a study of T cells in Graves' hyperthyroidism and ophthalmopathy. A single record per CDR3 protein comes from TCRdb applying MiXCR to the multiplex PCR reads. The sample includes around 420,000 distinct CDR3 sequences, roughly an eighth seen only once; the top ten take 5% to 6%. The source material was blood. These receptors all stem from a woman aged 18 to 35 with Graves' hyperthyroidism. Each CDR3 is given with its conserved first and last residue. D genes are given only for firm matches. Rows may omit the clone size; those that give it use once, few, many or a size class.

size,length,D,J,V,CDR3,DNA
.,15,TRBD2,TRBJ2-7,TRBV9,CASSVTSGSPYEQYF,TGTGCCAGCAGCGTGACTAGCGGGAGCCCATACGAGCAGTACTTC
.,13,.,TRBJ1-5,TRBV4-3,CASSQELVQPQHF,TGCGCCAGCAGCCAAGAGCTTGTACAGCCCCAGCATTTT
many,13,.,TRBJ2-7,TRBV7-3,CASSQVLGVEQYF,TGTGCCAGCAGCCAAGTTCTGGGGGTCGAGCAGTACTTC
.,15,TRBD1,TRBJ2-3,TRBV18,CASSLNRGRTDTQYF,TGTGCCAGCTCCCTAAACAGGGGTAGAACAGATACGCAGTATTTT
.,16,TRBD2,TRBJ2-1,TRBV7-2,CASRTIGSGSNNEQFF,TGTGCCAGCCGCACCATTGGTAGCGGGAGCAACAATGAGCAGTTCTTC
many,13,TRBD2,TRBJ2-7,TRBV20-1,CSARASGACEQYF,TGCAGTGCTAGAGCTAGCGGAGCCTGCGAGCAGTACTTC
few,13,.,TRBJ1-1,TRBV5-4,CASSVDRGGEAFF,TGTGCCAGCAGCGTGGATAGGGGCGGCGAAGCTTTCTTT
.,17,TRBD2,TRBJ2-5,TRBV7-2,CASSFRVSGLLQETQYF,TGTGCCAGCAGCTTTAGGGTTAGCGGGCTACTCCAAGAGACCCAGTACTTC
.,14,.,TRBJ1-1,TRBV9,CASSVSGMNTEAFF,TGTGCCAGCAGCGTCTCAGGGATGAACACTGAAGCTTTCTTT
many,14,.,TRBJ2-3,TRBV5-1,CASSSSQGADTQYF,TGCGCCAGCAGCTCATCACAGGGAGCGGATACGCAGTATTTT
few,15,.,TRBJ1-1,TRBV13,CASSSDETKNTEAFF,TGTGCCAGCAGCTCCGACGAGACAAAGAACACTGAAGCTTTCTTT
many,14,.,TRBJ2-7,TRBV11-2,CASGGAGAPYEQYF,TGTGCCAGCGGGGGGGCGGGGGCCCCTTACGAGCAGTACTTC
.,15,.,TRBJ1-3,TRBV4-3,CASSQVGGLGNTIYF,TGCGCCAGCAGCCAAGTTGGTGGGCTTGGAAACACCATATATTTT
many,15,.,TRBJ2-5,TRBV3-1,CASSQVDGRGETQYF,TGTGCCAGCAGCCAAGTGGACGGGAGAGGTGAGACCCAGTACTTC
.,16,TRBD1,TRBJ1-2,TRBV28,CASSVTSQGANYGYTF,TGTGCCAGCAGCGTAACCTCCCAGGGGGCGAACTATGGCTACACCTTC
many,15,.,TRBJ1-5,TRBV18,CASSPVGHSNQPQHF,TGTGCCAGCTCACCAGTCGGACATAGCAATCAGCCCCAGCATTTT
many,14,.,TRBJ2-3,TRBV6-5,CASSYMTGRDTQYF,TGTGCCAGCAGTTACATGACAGGGAGGGATACGCAGTATTTT
many,15,TRBD2,TRBJ2-7,TRBV7-8,CASSSRTSGTYEQYF,TGTGCCAGCAGCTCACGGACTAGCGGGACCTACGAGCAGTACTTC
few,24,TRBD2,TRBJ2-3,TRBV20-1,CSARGGGLAGGPSGLEFSTDTQYF,TGCAGTGCTAGAGGGGGTGGGCTAGCGGGAGGGCCTTCGGGACTGGAGTTTAGCACAGATACGCAGTATTTT
few,15,TRBD2,TRBJ2-2,TRBV7-9,CASALGLAVTGELFF,TGTGCCAGCGCCTTGGGACTAGCGGTTACCGGGGAGCTGTTTTTT
.,15,TRBD2,TRBJ2-3,TRBV5-1,CASSSGGGRTDTQYF,TGCGCCAGCAGCTCGGGGGGGGGCCGAACAGATACGCAGTATTTT
.,17,.,TRBJ1-3,TRBV5-1,CASSLTSGSRFGNTIYF,TGCGCCAGCAGCTTGACGAGTGGCAGCCGATTTGGAAACACCATATATTTT
many,16,TRBD2,TRBJ2-5,TRBV5-1,CASSSLTSGSIKTQYF,TGCGCCAGCAGCTCCTTGACTAGCGGGAGTATCAAGACCCAGTACTTC
many,14,TRBD1,TRBJ2-3,TRBV19,CASSIKGAGDTQYF,TGTGCCAGTAGTATTAAGGGGGCAGGAGATACGCAGTATTTT
few,15,.,TRBJ2-2,TRBV18,CASSPRTENTGELFF,TGTGCCAGCTCACCTAGGACAGAGAACACCGGGGAGCTGTTTTTT
many,15,.,TRBJ2-1,TRBV2,CASSELVSSYNEQFF,TGTGCCAGCAGTGAGCTCGTGAGCTCCTACAATGAGCAGTTCTTC
many,17,TRBD2,TRBJ2-1,TRBV5-6,CASTFGLAQGSYNEQFF,TGTGCCAGCACCTTCGGACTAGCGCAAGGGTCCTACAATGAGCAGTTCTTC
few,15,.,TRBJ2-7,TRBV5-6,CASSLEYREAYEQYF,TGTGCCAGCAGCTTGGAGTACAGGGAGGCGTACGAGCAGTACTTC
.,18,TRBD2,TRBJ2-2,TRBV10-3,CAISEERGLAGNTGELFF,TGTGCCATCAGTGAAGAGAGGGGACTAGCGGGAAACACCGGGGAGCTGTTTTTT
many,13,.,TRBJ1-2,TRBV28,CASSRADLRGYTF,TGTGCCAGCAGCAGGGCCGATCTCCGTGGCTACACCTTC
many,13,.,TRBJ2-7,TRBV3-1,CASSQAEVYEQYF,TGTGCCAGCAGCCAAGCGGAGGTCTACGAGCAGTACTTC
many,16,.,TRBJ1-1,TRBV19,CASSSPRGRVNTEAFF,TGTGCCAGTAGTTCACCGAGGGGGAGAGTGAACACTGAAGCTTTCTTT
many,13,.,TRBJ1-1,TRBV9,CASSARGDTEAFF,TGTGCCAGCAGCGCGAGGGGTGACACTGAAGCTTTCTTT
few,15,.,TRBJ1-5,TRBV27,CASSLSGGAGQPQHF,TGTGCCAGCAGTTTATCGGGGGGGGCAGGACAGCCCCAGCATTTT
many,16,.,TRBJ1-5,TRBV19,CASRKNVGASNQPQHF,TGTGCCAGTCGAAAAAACGTAGGTGCGAGCAATCAGCCCCAGCATTTT
many,14,.,TRBJ2-3,TRBV7-3,CASSLTSDTDTQYF,TGTGCCAGCAGCTTAACGTCGGACACAGATACGCAGTATTTT
few,15,.,TRBJ1-5,TRBV28,CASRPPGASNQPQHF,TGTGCCAGCAGACCCCCGGGGGCCAGCAATCAGCCCCAGCATTTT
.,17,TRBD1,TRBJ2-2,TRBV5-6,CASSQEGAGGKIGELFF,TGTGCCAGCAGCCAAGAAGGGGCAGGGGGCAAAATTGGGGAGCTGTTTTTT
many,13,TRBD1,TRBJ1-6,TRBV7-3,CASSYYRGSPLHF,TGTGCCAGCAGCTACTACAGGGGTTCACCCCTCCACTTT
many,13,.,TRBJ2-3,TRBV12-5,CASGLEVTDTQYF,TGTGCTAGTGGTTTGGAGGTCACAGATACGCAGTATTTT
many,11,.,TRBJ1-2,TRBV29-1,CSGRTEYGYTF,TGCAGCGGACGGACAGAGTATGGCTACACCTTC
many,16,.,TRBJ2-1,TRBV6-1,CASSEAGGARGNEQFF,TGTGCCAGCAGTGAAGCGGGGGGGGCGCGAGGCAATGAGCAGTTCTTC